The clone carrying this TCR beta chain showed up just once. The sample is drawn from a study of T cell changes during pregnancy in multiple sclerosis. Profiling relied on immunoSEQ multiplex PCR, and the TCRdb table lists in-frame clones only, not all of them. The sample lists approximately 100,000 clones, 90% to 95% occurring once. Germline V gene sequence: CDR1 SGHDT, CDR2 YYEEEE. The CDR3 has 14 residues. V was clipped by 4 bases and J by 0 bases, with 7 bases between them. The gene calls are TRBV5-6 and TRBJ2-2; D is uncertain. The receptor comes from a female donor with multiple sclerosis, enrolled in a pregnancy study. Source: peripheral blood, taken in the second trimester of pregnancy. The CDR3 region is CASSLTSNTGELFF. For the CDR3, the DNA is TGTGCCAGCAGCCTGACATCGAACACCGGGGAGCTGTTTTTT. Complete variable domain (other parts from reference TRBV5-6 and TRBJ2-2): DAGVTQSPTHLIKTRGQQVTLRCSPKSGHDTVSWYQQALGQGPQFIFQYYEEEERQRGNFPDRFSGHQFPNYSSELNVNALLLGDSALYLCASSLTSNTGELFFGEGSRLTVL.